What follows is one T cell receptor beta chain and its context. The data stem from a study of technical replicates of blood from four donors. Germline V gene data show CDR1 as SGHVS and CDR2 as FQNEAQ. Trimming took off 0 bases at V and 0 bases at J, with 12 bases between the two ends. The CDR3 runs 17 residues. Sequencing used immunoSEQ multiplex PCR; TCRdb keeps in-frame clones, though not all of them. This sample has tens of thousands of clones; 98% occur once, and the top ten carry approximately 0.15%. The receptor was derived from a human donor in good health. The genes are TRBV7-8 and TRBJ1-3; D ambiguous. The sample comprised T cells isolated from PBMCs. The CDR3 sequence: CASSLAARGFSGNTIYF. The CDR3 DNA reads TGTGCCAGCAGCTTAGCGGCCCGGGGATTCTCTGGAAACACCATATATTTT.